This T cell receptor beta chain was sequenced during a study of blood T cell repertoires in COVID-19. Study-level background: PBMCs, B-cell-depleted T cells, or T cells were the source of the cDNA or gDNA that made up the material.

Profiling relied on immunoSEQ multiplex PCR, and the TCRdb table lists in-frame clones only, not all of them. In the table there are about 210,000 clones, just under 90% of which are singletons. Residents of 24 US areas, aged about 18 to 95 years, made up the participants. All recovered Cohort 3 donors got two negative PCRs, got clearance, or saw symptom resolution. Between the trimmed V and J ends, which lost 1 base and 0 bases, there was a span of 16 bases. The CDR3 runs 18 residues. Germline CDR1 reads SGHNT; CDR2 reads YENEEA. This clonotype was sampled from a man aged 30-40 years who had recovered from COVID-19. Sequences were obtained from PBMCs or T cells enriched from blood (not recorded which). The chain is built from TRBV11-3 and TRBJ1-3; D gene ambiguous. CDR3 residues: CASSLGAGSSHSGNTIYF. DNA for the CDR3: TGTGCCAGCAGCTTAGGGGCGGGCAGTTCTCACTCTGGAAACACCATATATTTT.